Below, 18 T cell receptor beta chains from the same sample are listed, as sequenced in a study of long-term antiretroviral therapy in people with HIV. It was version v3.0 of the immunoSEQ assay that was run at survey level. Sequencing used immunoSEQ multiplex PCR; TCRdb keeps in-frame clones, though not all of them. The data hold 30,000 to 40,000 clones, with about four fifths observed a single time. The sequencing here drew on unsorted PBMCs, taken 0.3 years after starting antiretroviral therapy. These TCRs come from a young man with HIV.

The chain employs TRBV29-1 and TRBJ2-1; D perhaps matches TRBD1 (5 bases). V lost 6 bases to trimming and J lost 0 bases, with 15 bases between them. Germline V gene data show CDR1 as SQVTM and CDR2 as ANQGSEA. The CDR3 is 15 amino acids. The CDR3 reads CSVLQVFSSYNEQFF. The DNA for the CDR3 is TGCAGCGTGTTACAGGTTTTCAGCTCCTACAATGAGCAGTTCTTC.

The chain's CDR3 is CASSPRRAGDEQFF. In DNA, the CDR3 is TGTGCCAGCAGCCCCCGGAGGGCCGGGGATGAGCAGTTCTTC. This chain connects TRBV7-2 to TRBJ2-1, with a possible D match to TRBD2 (6 bases). Germline loops: CDR1 SGHTA, CDR2 FQGNSA. Trimming shortened V by 5 bases and J by 8 bases, and 16 bases separated the two germline ends. This CDR3 region has 14 residues. The full variable domain, completed using reference TRBV7-2 and TRBJ2-1, is GAGVSQSPSNKVTEKGKDVELRCDPISGHTALYWYRQSLGQGLEFLIYFQGNSAPDKSGLPSDRFSAERTGGSVSTLTIQRTQQEDSAVYLCASSPRRAGDEQFFGPGTRLTVL.

The CDR3 loop reads CASAQPGWETQYF. CDR3 bases: TGTGCTAGTGCACAGCCTGGTTGGGAGACCCAGTACTTC. The chain carries TRBV12-5 and TRBJ2-5; D gene uncertain. V was pared by 7 bases and J by 5 bases, with 14 bases between. CDR3 length: 13 amino acids. Germline-derived CDR1 and CDR2 are LGHNT and FRNRAP.

In DNA, the CDR3 is TGTGCCAGCAAGGGGGGACGTAGTGTCCAAGAGACCCAGTACTTC. Protein sequence: CASKGGRSVQETQYF. The chain couples TRBV27 to TRBJ2-5; D possibly matches TRBD1 or TRBD2 (6 bases each). Germline assignment: CDR1 MNHEY and CDR2 SMNVEV (reference sequence). This CDR3 has 15 amino acids. V gave up 7 bases and J gave up 1 base, with 16 bases separating them.

The rearrangement uses TRBV10-1 and TRBJ2-7; no firm D call. V lost 5 bases and J 4 bases, leaving 6 bases between the germline ends. The CDR3 runs 11 residues. Germline values: CDR1 WNHNN, CDR2 SYGVQD (reference sequence). The CDR3 DNA reads TGCGCCAGCAGTATGGGTTACGAGCAGTACTTC. It codes for CASSMGYEQYF.

In its sample, this clone was seen a few times. The genes are TRBV13 and TRBJ2-7, with 7 bases aligning to TRBD1. The CDR3 has 14 amino acids. Losses at the gene ends were 6 bases for V and 3 bases for J; bases not matched to a gene: 8. CDR1 and CDR2 from the germline V gene are PRHDT and FYEKMQ (reference sequence). Here the CDR3 DNA reads TGTGCCAGCAGGGGGACAGACTATCACTACGAGCAGTACTTC. This gives the protein CASRGTDYHYEQYF. The variable domain in full, with the rest retrieved from reference TRBV13 and TRBJ2-7, is AAGVIQSPRHLIKEKRETATLKCYPIPRHDTVYWYQQGPGQDPQFLISFYEKMQSDKGSIPDRFSAQQFSDYHSELNMSSLELGDSALYFCASRGTDYHYEQYFGPGTRLTVT.

The chain couples TRBV30 to TRBJ1-1; 10 nucleotides match TRBD1. J lost 11 bases, V lost 2 bases, and 5 bases had no gene match. CDR1 is GTSNPN and CDR2 is SVGIG in the germline V gene (reference sequence). This CDR3 contains 12 residues. CDR3 loop: CAWSTGQGEAFF. The CDR3 DNA follows: TGTGCCTGGAGTACCGGACAGGGGGAGGCTTTCTTT.

A single count supports this clone. This chain joins TRBV7-9 and TRBJ1-5; the D gene is possibly TRBD1 (5 bases). CDR3 length equals 14 residues. From germline, CDR1 is SEHNR and CDR2 FQNEAQ (reference sequence). V was cut by 6 bases and J by 7 bases, with 16 bases left in between. CDR3 DNA sequence: TGTGCCAGCAGTTTCGACAGCCCCGGACAGCCCCAGCATTTT. This gives the protein CASSFDSPGQPQHF.

The chain couples TRBV4-1 to TRBJ2-5, with D possibly TRBD2 on 6 matching bases. Germline lookup yields CDR1 MGHRA and CDR2 YSYEKL. The CDR3 loop spans 17 amino acids. V gave up 3 bases and J gave up 0 bases, with 17 bases separating them. The CDR3 spells CASSQDWGGSYQETQYF. DNA for the CDR3: TGCGCCAGCAGCCAGGACTGGGGAGGATCGTACCAAGAGACCCAGTACTTC.

J is TRBJ1-5 and V is TRBV28; weak D call: TRBD1 (6 bases). V lost 5 bases, J lost 4 bases, and 21 bases lay in between. The germline CDR1 and CDR2 sequences are MDHEN and SYDVKM. The CDR3 is 17 residues long. Written as DNA, the CDR3 is TGTGCCAGCAGTCCCTTCAGGGGATGGGGCCGAAATCAGCCCCAGCATTTT. Protein product: CASSPFRGWGRNQPQHF.

The chain uses TRBV25-1 and TRBJ1-1, with 9 bases fitting TRBD1. The CDR3 runs to 15 residues. Trimming cost V 2 bases and J 6 bases; bases outside gene matches: 7. Germline CDR1 MGHDK, CDR2 SYGVNS. CDR3 residues: CASSEAGQGGSEAFF. The DNA of the CDR3 is TGTGCCAGCAGTGAAGCGGGACAGGGAGGGTCTGAAGCTTTCTTT.

This clone was counted between two and nine times. The chain has TRBV6-5 and TRBJ1-2; 7 bases line up with TRBD1. The CDR3 is made up of 14 amino acids. Trimming took 8 bases from V and 4 from J; bases not matched to a gene: 10. Germline V CDR1 and CDR2: MNHEY, SVGAGI. CDR3: CASGEGARGYGYTF. CDR3 bases: TGTGCCAGCGGGGAGGGGGCGCGTGGCTATGGCTACACCTTC.

DNA for the CDR3: TGCGCCAGCACCCAGATCGGGACAGGGGATGGGAATGAGCAGTTCTTC. It translates to CASTQIGTGDGNEQFF. J is TRBJ2-1 and V is TRBV5-1; 10 positions agree with TRBD1. CDR3 size: 16 residues. V was pared by 6 bases and J by 7 bases, with 13 bases of the junction left unmatched. Looked up from germline, CDR1 is SGHRS and CDR2 is YFSETQ.

By sample share, this clone is medium-sized. The chain carries TRBV7-2 and TRBJ2-5, with 9 positions matching TRBD2. The V gene end was trimmed by 4 bases and the J gene end by 5 bases; junction bases not matched to a gene: 11. CDR3 length: 16 residues. Looked up from germline, CDR1 is SGHTA and CDR2 is FQGNSA. The CDR3 DNA reads TGTGCCAGCAGCTACGGTTTGGCGGGAGGGCCTGAGACCCAGTACTTC. It translates to CASSYGLAGGPETQYF.

With respect to this clone: One end of the junction fails to match germline, which may point to a read error. This sequence joins TRBV6-1 and TRBJ2-7; D is possibly TRBD2 (7 bases). Germline V gene sequence: CDR1 MNHNS, CDR2 SASEGT. This CDR3 is 15 amino acids long. Written as DNA, the CDR3 is TGTGCCAGCAGCGAAGAGGGGGGGGGCCCATCCGAGCAGTACTTC. Translated: CASSEEGGGPSEQYF.

The chain employs TRBV7-9 and TRBJ1-1; D remains unclear. The CDR3 is made up of 11 amino acids. Germline-derived CDR1 and CDR2 are SEHNR and FQNEAQ (reference sequence). Between the trimmed V and J ends, which lost 10 bases and 2 bases, there was a span of 8 bases. In DNA form, the CDR3 reads TGTGCCATCGGAGTAAACACTGAAGCTTTCTTT. Protein: CAIGVNTEAFF.

The chain has TRBV6-5 and TRBJ1-1; D not certain. Trimming took 5 bases from V and 4 from J, leaving 11 bases between them. Germline CDR1 reads MNHEY; CDR2 reads SVGAGI. The CDR3 contains 13 residues. The CDR3 protein is CASSKAFTTEAFF. Written as DNA, the CDR3 is TGTGCCAGCAGTAAAGCATTCACCACTGAAGCTTTCTTT.

Written as DNA, the CDR3 is TGTGCCAGTACCCCCGGGACAGGGACCTACGAGCAGTACTTC. It encodes CASTPGTGTYEQYF. The chain uses TRBV19 and TRBJ2-7; 9 bases are shared with TRBD1. The germline CDR1 and CDR2 sequences are LNHDA and SQIVND (reference sequence). The CDR3 contains 14 residues. The J segment lost 2 bases and the V segment lost 7 bases, leaving 6 bases of the junction unmatched.